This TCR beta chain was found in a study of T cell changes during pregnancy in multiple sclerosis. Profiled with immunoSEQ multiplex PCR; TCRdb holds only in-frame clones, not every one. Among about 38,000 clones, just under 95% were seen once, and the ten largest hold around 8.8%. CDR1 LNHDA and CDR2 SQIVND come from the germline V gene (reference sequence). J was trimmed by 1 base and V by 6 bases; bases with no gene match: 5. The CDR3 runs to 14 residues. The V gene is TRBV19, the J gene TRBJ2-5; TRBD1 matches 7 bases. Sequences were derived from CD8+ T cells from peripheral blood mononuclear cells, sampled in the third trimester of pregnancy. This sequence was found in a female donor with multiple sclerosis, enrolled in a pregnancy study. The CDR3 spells CASREGQSQETQYF. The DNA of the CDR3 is TGTGCCAGTAGAGAGGGACAGTCCCAAGAGACCCAGTACTTC.